This T cell receptor (beta chain) originates from a study of shared clonotypes between healthy human individuals. This CDR3 region has 14 residues. Trimming left V 8 bases short and J 0 bases short, with 10 bases between. Germline assignment: CDR1 WSHSY and CDR2 SAAADI. Produced via immunoSEQ multiplex PCR; TCRdb's table is partial and in-frame only. The sample shows just over 2,000,000 clones, over 85% of them seen only once. The sample consisted of naive CD4+ T cells sorted from blood. Subset in this sample: CD45RA+ positively selected. This sequence was found in a young man in good health. The chain combines TRBV10-2 with TRBJ2-2; TRBD1 might be the D (6 bases). The CDR3 protein is CASGDNPNTGELFF. The CDR3 DNA reads TGCGCCAGCGGGGACAATCCGAACACCGGGGAGCTGTTTTTT.